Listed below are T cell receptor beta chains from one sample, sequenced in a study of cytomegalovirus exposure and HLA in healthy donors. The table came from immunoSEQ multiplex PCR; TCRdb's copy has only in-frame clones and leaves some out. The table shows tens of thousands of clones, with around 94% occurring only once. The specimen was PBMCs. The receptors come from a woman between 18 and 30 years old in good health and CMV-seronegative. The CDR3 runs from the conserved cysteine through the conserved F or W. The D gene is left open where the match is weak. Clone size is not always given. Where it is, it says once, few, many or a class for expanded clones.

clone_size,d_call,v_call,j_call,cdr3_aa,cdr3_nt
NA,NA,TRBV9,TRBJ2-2,CASSPSVTGELFF,TGTGCCAGCAGCCCCAGTGTCACCGGGGAGCTGTTTTTT
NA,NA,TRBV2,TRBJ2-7,CASSEPRESVKVHRSSYEQYF,TGTGCCAGCAGTGAACCACGAGAGAGTGTGAAGGTCCATAGGAGCTCCTACGAGCAGTACTTC
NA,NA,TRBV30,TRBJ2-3,CAWSAGTDTQYF,TGTGCCTGGAGTGCTGGCACAGATACGCAGTATTTT
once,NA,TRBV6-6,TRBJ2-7,CASSYRQATIYEQYF,TGTGCCAGCAGTTACAGACAGGCAACAATATACGAGCAGTACTTC
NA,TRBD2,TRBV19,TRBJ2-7,CASSIAASGGYEQYF,TGTGCCAGTAGTATAGCGGCTAGCGGGGGTTACGAGCAGTACTTC
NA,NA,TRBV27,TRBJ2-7,CASSFGRGTYEQYF,TGTGCCAGCAGTTTTGGGCGGGGAACCTACGAGCAGTACTTC
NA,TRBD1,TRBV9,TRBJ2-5,CASSMGQTSGTQYF,TGTGCCAGCAGTATGGGACAGACGTCAGGGACCCAGTACTTC
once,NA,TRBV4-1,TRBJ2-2,CASSQDRVGTGELFF,TGCGCCAGCAGCCAAGATCGGGTGGGCACCGGGGAGCTGTTTTTT
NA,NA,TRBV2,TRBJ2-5,CASSESPRGRVRETQYF,TGTGCCAGCAGTGAATCCCCTCGGGGTAGAGTTCGAGAGACCCAGTACTTC
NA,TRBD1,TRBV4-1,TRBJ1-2,CASSARTGWGGYTF,TGCGCCAGCAGCGCACGGACAGGCTGGGGTGGCTACACCTTC